These 12 T cell receptor beta chains came from one sample sequenced in a study of T cells after posttransplantation cyclophosphamide. Sequencing used immunoSEQ multiplex PCR; TCRdb keeps in-frame clones, though not all of them. Observed in the sample are tens of thousands of clones, none of them singletons. The sample comprised PBMCs. These receptors were collected from a man aged 50 to 59 in good health, CMV-negative, and a related stem cell transplant donor.

The V gene is TRBV7-9, the J gene TRBJ1-6, with a weak D call TRBD1 (6 bases). The germline V gene encodes CDR1 SEHNR and CDR2 FQNEAQ (reference sequence). CDR3 length: 15 amino acids. V was shortened by 6 bases and J by 6 bases, with 15 bases between the two germline ends. The CDR3 spells CASSHAGTPNSPLHF. DNA for the CDR3: TGTGCCAGCAGTCACGCCGGGACACCTAATTCACCCCTCCACTTT.

This clone was counted ten times or more. The V gene is TRBV6-5, the J gene TRBJ1-1; 7 bases fit TRBD1. Germline CDR1 reads MNHEY; CDR2 reads SVGAGI. This CDR3 comprises 13 residues. The V segment lost 1 base and the J segment 8 bases; nucleotides outside the gene matches: 4. The CDR3 loop is CASSYFDRAEAFF. CDR3 coding DNA: TGTGCCAGCAGTTACTTCGACAGGGCCGAAGCTTTCTTT.

This clone has ten or more counts. The identical CDR3 is also encoded by other nucleotide sequences in the sample. The chain combines TRBV4-3 with TRBJ2-1; a weak D match, TRBD2 (6 bases). Per the germline V gene, CDR1 is LGHNA and CDR2 is YSLEER. This CDR3 comprises 13 residues. V dropped 1 base and J dropped 7 bases, with 8 bases sitting between them. CDR3 residues: CASSQGRGNEQFF. CDR3 bases: TGCGCCAGCAGCCAAGGGAGGGGTAATGAGCAGTTCTTC.

This clone appeared many times. V usage is TRBV18 and J usage is TRBJ1-2; 7 positions agree with TRBD1. Trimming at V came to 4 bases and at J to 0 bases, leaving 8 bases not matched to a gene. Germline-derived CDR1 and CDR2 are KGHSH and LQKENI. This CDR3 contains 16 residues. As DNA, the CDR3 is TGTGCCAGCTCACGAGACAGGGACCGAACTAACTATGGCTACACCTTC. Protein: CASSRDRDRTNYGYTF. Full variable domain (remainder filled in from reference TRBV18 and TRBJ1-2): NAGVMQNPRHLVRRRGQEARLRCSPMKGHSHVYWYRQLPEEGLKFMVYLQKENIIDESGMPKERFSAEFPKEGPSILRIQQVVRGDSAAYFCASSRDRDRTNYGYTFGSGTRLTVV.

This clone was seen repeatedly, ten times or more. The V gene is TRBV18, the J gene TRBJ1-1; a possible D gene is TRBD1 (6 bases). This CDR3 spans 14 amino acids. Germline CDR1 and CDR2: KGHSH and LQKENI. V shed 2 bases and J shed 5 bases, with 12 bases lying between them. The CDR3 is CASSPSRGGTEAFF. For the CDR3, the DNA is TGTGCCAGCTCACCATCCAGGGGAGGGACTGAAGCTTTCTTT.

In this sample, this clone turned up many times. The chain joins TRBV27 to TRBJ2-1; weak D call: TRBD2 (6 bases). Germline V gene data show CDR1 as MNHEY and CDR2 as SMNVEV (reference sequence). V lost 8 bases and J lost 5, with 16 bases in between. The CDR3 length is 14 residues. The CDR3 sequence is CASRRGGVNNEQFF. CDR3 DNA sequence: TGTGCCAGCCGTCGTGGAGGGGTGAACAATGAGCAGTTCTTC.

In this sample, this clone turned up many times. J is TRBJ2-2 and V is TRBV7-8; possibly TRBD2 for D (6 bases). The CDR3 consists of 15 residues. Germline CDR1 SGHVS, CDR2 FQNEAQ. The germline V and J ends were trimmed by 3 bases and 7 bases, with 15 bases remaining between them. DNA for the CDR3: TGTGCCAGCAGCTTTCGCGAGGGGCGGGACGGGGAGCTGTTTTTT. As protein: CASSFREGRDGELFF.

The table lists this clone with many counts. The V and J genes are TRBV7-3 and TRBJ2-1; 8 nucleotides match TRBD2. This CDR3 comprises 15 residues. J lost 7 bases, V lost 5 bases, and 10 bases had no gene match. The germline V gene encodes CDR1 SGHTA and CDR2 FQGTGA. CDR3 nucleotide sequence: TGTGCCAGCAGCGTATCGGGGGGGCTAGGGAATGAGCAGTTCTTC. This codes for CASSVSGGLGNEQFF.

This clone occurred many times. CDR3 nucleotide sequence: TGTGCCAGCGTTCTGGGGGGGAACACTGAAGCTTTCTTT. Translation gives CASVLGGNTEAFF. This rearrangement joins TRBV7-9 to TRBJ1-1; TRBD1 might be the D (5 bases). The CDR3 sequence is 13 residues long. V lost 8 bases, J lost 1 base, and 11 bases lay in between. The V gene's germline CDR1 is SEHNR and CDR2 FQNEAQ (reference sequence). The full variable domain, completed using reference TRBV7-9 and TRBJ1-1, is DTGVSQNPRHKITKRGQNVTFRCDPISEHNRLYWYRQTLGQGPEFLTYFQNEAQLEKSRLLSDRFSAERPKGSFSTLEIQRTEQGDSAMYLCASVLGGNTEAFFGQGTRLTVV.

This clone appeared many times. V usage is TRBV5-1 and J usage is TRBJ2-5; possible D gene TRBD1, 6 bases. The V gene's germline CDR1 is SGHRS and CDR2 YFSETQ. The length of the CDR3 is 14 residues. V gave up 4 bases and J gave up 2 bases, with 12 bases separating them. The CDR3 region is CASSLTGKQETQYF. In nucleotides, the CDR3 is TGCGCCAGCAGCCTTACAGGGAAACAAGAGACCCAGTACTTC.

At least ten counts were recorded for this clone. CDR3: CASSQEKGLAGEFEQFF. DNA of the CDR3: TGCGCCAGCAGCCAAGAAAAGGGACTAGCGGGAGAGTTTGAGCAGTTCTTC. The rearrangement links TRBV4-1 to TRBJ2-1; 14 nucleotides line up with TRBD2. V lost 0 bases to trimming and J lost 9 bases; unmatched junction nucleotides: 7. The CDR3 extends over 17 amino acids. The germline gives CDR1 MGHRA, CDR2 YSYEKL.

This clone was detected many times. The chain joins TRBV5-8 to TRBJ1-2, with a weak D call TRBD1 (5 bases). The CDR3 is 16 amino acids. Looked up from germline, CDR1 is SGHTS and CDR2 is YDEGEE. V dropped 1 base and J dropped 1 base, with 14 bases sitting between them. The CDR3 reads CASSLPMTEINYGYTF. Here the CDR3 DNA reads TGTGCCAGCAGCTTGCCCATGACAGAGATTAACTATGGCTACACCTTC.